One and the same sample provided the 11 T cell receptor beta chains below, sequenced in a study of cytomegalovirus exposure and HLA in healthy donors. Produced via immunoSEQ multiplex PCR; TCRdb's table is partial and in-frame only. The repertoire holds 65,000 to 85,000 clones, with approximately 95% as singletons. The sample taken for sequencing was PBMCs. The receptors derive from a woman between 18 and 29 years old in good health and CMV-seronegative.

This clone appeared once. The gene calls are TRBV29-1 and TRBJ1-1; D perhaps matches TRBD1 (6 bases). CDR1 and CDR2 from the germline V gene are SQVTM and ANQGSEA. Trimming shortened V by 6 bases and J by 6 bases, and 11 bases separated the two germline ends. The length of the CDR3 is 11 residues. The CDR3 spells CSVGGGAEAFF. The CDR3 region has the DNA TGCAGCGTCGGGGGGGGCGCTGAAGCTTTCTTT.

This clone was detected once. The rearrangement joins TRBV27 to TRBJ1-4; the D is unclear. The length of the CDR3 is 14 residues. Between the trimmed V and J ends, which lost 3 bases and 5 bases, there was a span of 10 bases. The germline CDR1 and CDR2 sequences are MNHEY and SMNVEV (reference sequence). The DNA of the CDR3 is TGTGCCAGCAGTTTGCACAGCAAAAATGAAAAACTGTTTTTT. It yields the protein CASSLHSKNEKLFF.

The gene calls are TRBV19 and TRBJ2-1; D gene uncertain. The CDR3 is made up of 13 amino acids. Germline V CDR1 and CDR2: LNHDA, SQIVND (reference sequence). With 1 base removed from V and 7 bases from J, the gap between germline ends came to 8 bases. CDR3 loop: CASSIGNRNEQFF. In DNA form, the CDR3 reads TGTGCCAGTAGTATAGGTAATCGGAATGAGCAGTTCTTC.

This sequence joins TRBV7-9 and TRBJ1-2, with TRBD1 as a possible D gene (5 bases). V was clipped by 3 bases and J by 5 bases, with 10 bases between them. The CDR3 totals 13 residues. CDR1 SEHNR and CDR2 FQNEAQ come from the germline V gene (reference sequence). CDR3 in DNA: TGTGCCAGCAGCTTTGCCAAGGGGTATGGCTACACCTTC. Translated, it gives CASSFAKGYGYTF. The complete variable domain, with remaining parts taken from reference TRBV7-9 and TRBJ1-2, reads DTGVSQNPRHKITKRGQNVTFRCDPISEHNRLYWYRQTLGQGPEFLTYFQNEAQLEKSRLLSDRFSAERPKGSFSTLEIQRTEQGDSAMYLCASSFAKGYGYTFGSGTRLTVV.

The chain has TRBV7-2 and TRBJ2-1, with D maybe TRBD2 (6 bases). CDR1 is SGHTA, CDR2 FQGNSA, per germline. Trimming took off 1 base at V and 10 bases at J, with 17 bases between the two ends. CDR3 length: 15 residues. The CDR3 region has the DNA TGTGCCAGCAGCTTAGTGAGAAGGGCCCGGGGGGAGCAGTTCTTC. Translating gives CASSLVRRARGEQFF.

The J gene is TRBJ2-5, the V gene TRBV29-1; 8 bases are a match to TRBD1. The CDR3 is made up of 13 amino acids. CDR1 and CDR2 (germline): SQVTM, ANQGSEA. The ends lost 7 bases at V and 1 base at J; junction bases unmatched: 5. The CDR3 DNA reads as TGCAGCGAGAGGACAGGGAGCCAAGAGACCCAGTACTTC. Its protein is CSERTGSQETQYF.

This clone was seen only once. The chain uses TRBV28 and TRBJ2-5; 12 bases are a match to TRBD2. V lost 4 bases and J lost 6; bases outside the gene matches: 9. Looked up from germline, CDR1 is MDHEN and CDR2 is SYDVKM. The CDR3 extends over 16 amino acids. CDR3 in DNA: TGTGCCAGCAGTTCCAAACGGACTAGCGGGAAACAGACCCAGTACTTC. Translated: CASSSKRTSGKQTQYF.

CDR3 bases: TGTGCCAGTAGTATACAGGGCTGGCAGCCCCAGCATTTT. Translated, it gives CASSIQGWQPQHF. The V call is TRBV19, the J call TRBJ1-5; possible D gene TRBD1, 5 bases. Looked up from germline, CDR1 is LNHDA and CDR2 is SQIVND (reference sequence). The CDR3 length is 13 residues. V lost 2 bases and J lost 7, with 9 bases in between.

The V call is TRBV7-8, the J call TRBJ2-7; the D is unclear. This CDR3 comprises 15 residues. Looked up from germline, CDR1 is SGHVS and CDR2 is FQNEAQ. The V end was cut by 5 bases, the J end by 2 bases, with 16 bases between. CDR3 amino acids: CASSHGSLTTYEQYF. In DNA form, the CDR3 reads TGTGCCAGCAGCCATGGATCACTAACCACCTACGAGCAGTACTTC.

This clone occurred once. The genes are TRBV19 and TRBJ1-5, with a tentative D call TRBD1 (6 bases). The germline V gene has CDR1 LNHDA and CDR2 SQIVND (reference sequence). The CDR3 length is 15 residues. Trimming removed 5 bases at V and 3 bases at J, with 14 bases between. CDR3 nucleotides: TGTGCCAGTAGTTCGGGGGGCCGGATCAATCAGCCCCAGCATTTT. Its translation is CASSSGGRINQPQHF.

V usage is TRBV28 and J usage is TRBJ1-1; weak D call: TRBD1 (5 bases). V was pared by 6 bases and J by 2 bases, with 13 bases between. Per the germline V gene, CDR1 is MDHEN and CDR2 is SYDVKM. The CDR3 is made up of 14 amino acids. This CDR3 is CASRPGDANTEAFF. The CDR3, as DNA: TGTGCCAGCAGGCCGGGGGACGCTAACACTGAAGCTTTCTTT. The variable domain in full, with the rest retrieved from reference TRBV28 and TRBJ1-1, is DVKVTQSSRYLVKRTGEKVFLECVQDMDHENMFWYRQDPGLGLRLIYFSYDVKMKEKGDIPEGYSVSREKKERFSLILESASTNQTSMYLCASRPGDANTEAFFGQGTRLTVV.